The 19 T cell receptor beta chains in this list originate from one sample, sequenced in a study of blood T cell repertoires in COVID-19. Profiled with immunoSEQ multiplex PCR; TCRdb holds only in-frame clones, not every one. The table lists roughly 100,000 clones, about 88% of them singletons. The material sequenced was peripheral blood. These receptors all come from an elderly man with acute or convalescent COVID-19.

CDR3 nucleotides: TGTGCCAGCAGTTCGAATAAACGCCGGGACAAGAGGAGGTACGAGCAGTACTTC. Its translation is CASSSNKRRDKRRYEQYF. This sequence joins TRBV28 and TRBJ2-7; possible D gene TRBD1, 6 bases. The germline gives CDR1 MDHEN, CDR2 SYDVKM. This CDR3 spans 18 amino acids. V lost 4 bases and J 4 bases, leaving 26 bases between the germline ends. The full variable domain, in which reference TRBV28 and TRBJ2-7 provide the parts outside the CDR3, is DVKVTQSSRYLVKRTGEKVFLECVQDMDHENMFWYRQDPGLGLRLIYFSYDVKMKEKGDIPEGYSVSREKKERFSLILESASTNQTSMYLCASSSNKRRDKRRYEQYFGPGTRLTVT.

This sequence joins TRBV5-1 and TRBJ2-1; D perhaps matches TRBD2 (5 bases). This CDR3 is 14 amino acids long. Trimming removed 4 bases from V and 8 bases from J, with 16 bases in between. CDR1 and CDR2 from the germline V gene are SGHRS and YFSETQ. The CDR3 DNA follows: TGCGCCAGCAGCCTGGGGAGCATGTTCGATGAGCAGTTCTTC. It specifies CASSLGSMFDEQFF.

The chain employs TRBV3-1 (or the pseudogene TRBV3-2) and TRBJ2-1; possible D gene TRBD2, 7 bases. Germline loops: CDR1 LGHDT, CDR2 YNNKEL (reference sequence). The CDR3 contains 16 residues. V was clipped by 4 bases and J by 7 bases, with 20 bases between them. The CDR3: CASSPYRGAVTNEQFF. DNA of the CDR3: TGTGCCAGCAGCCCTTACCGGGGGGCGGTTACGAATGAGCAGTTCTTC.

The chain has TRBV2 and TRBJ1-1, with 7 positions matching TRBD1. Unmatched junction bases numbered 11, after V lost 7 bases and J lost 3 bases. Per the germline V gene, CDR1 is SNHLY and CDR2 is FYNNEI. The CDR3 spans 15 residues. The CDR3 is CASNRKGQIYTEAFF. The CDR3 DNA follows: TGTGCCAGCAACCGAAAGGGACAGATATACACTGAAGCTTTCTTT.

The J gene is TRBJ2-3, the V gene TRBV6-1; 10 bases are shared with TRBD2. The V segment lost 4 bases and the J segment 1 base; nucleotides outside the gene matches: 8. CDR3 size: 17 residues. Germline V gene sequence: CDR1 MNHNS, CDR2 SASEGT. DNA for the CDR3: TGTGCCAGCAGTGCGCTAGCGGGAGCGGTTGGCACAGATACGCAGTATTTT. Translated: CASSALAGAVGTDTQYF.

The V call is TRBV9, the J call TRBJ1-2; TRBD1 might be the D (5 bases). This CDR3 spans 13 amino acids. V dropped 0 bases and J dropped 2 bases, with 5 bases sitting between them. Germline assignment: CDR1 SGDLS and CDR2 YYNGEE. The CDR3 DNA follows: TGTGCCAGCAGCGTAGGACAGAACTATGGCTACACCTTC. This translates into CASSVGQNYGYTF.

The chain couples TRBV5-5 to TRBJ2-1; D might be TRBD1 (6 bases). Germline V CDR1 and CDR2: SGHKS, YYEKEE (reference sequence). The CDR3 spans 16 residues. Trimming removed 1 base at V and 4 bases at J, with 15 bases between. This CDR3 reads CASSLMSQGRYNEQFF. CDR3 DNA: TGTGCCAGCAGCTTGATGTCGCAGGGGAGATACAATGAGCAGTTCTTC.

The chain has TRBV19 and TRBJ2-3; TRBD2 might be the D (5 bases). Trimming pared 5 bases from V and 3 bases from J, leaving 12 bases between. The CDR3 has 14 residues. From germline, CDR1 is LNHDA and CDR2 SQIVND (reference sequence). The CDR3 reads CASSVLPGTDTQYF. The CDR3 nucleotides are TGTGCCAGTAGTGTTTTACCGGGAACAGATACGCAGTATTTT.

This chain joins TRBV19 and TRBJ1-4; a possible D gene is TRBD1 (5 bases). The V end was cut by 6 bases, the J end by 3 bases, with 11 bases between. This CDR3 is built from 14 residues. CDR1 LNHDA and CDR2 SQIVND come from the germline V gene (reference sequence). CDR3: CASSQGWANEKLFF. CDR3 sequence (DNA): TGTGCCAGTAGCCAGGGATGGGCTAATGAAAAACTGTTTTTT. Full variable domain (missing parts from reference TRBV19 and TRBJ1-4): DGGITQSPKYLFRKEGQNVTLSCEQNLNHDAMYWYRQDPGQGLRLIYYSQIVNDFQKGDIAEGYSVSREKKESFPLTVTSAQKNPTAFYLCASSQGWANEKLFFGSGTQLSVL.

CDR3 in amino acids: CASSPQGSEQFF. DNA for the CDR3: TGTGCCAGTAGCCCCCAGGGCAGTGAGCAGTTCTTC. V gene TRBV19 combines with J gene TRBJ2-1, with D perhaps matching TRBD1 (5 bases). Trimming removed 6 bases from V and 9 bases from J, with 12 bases in between. This CDR3 comprises 12 residues. The germline V gene has CDR1 LNHDA and CDR2 SQIVND (reference sequence).

The rearrangement uses TRBV6-5 and TRBJ2-7, with TRBD1 matching over 7 bases. CDR1 is MNHEY, CDR2 SVGAGI, per germline. Trimming removed 9 bases from V and 4 bases from J; junction bases left unmatched: 9. The CDR3 is made up of 13 amino acids. The CDR3 DNA is TGTGCCAGTACCGGGACAGCCTTTTACGAGCAGTACTTC. Its protein product is CASTGTAFYEQYF.

This clone was observed a few times. This chain uses TRBV28 with TRBJ2-6, with TRBD2 as a possible D gene (5 bases). The CDR3 covers 14 residues. V dropped 7 bases and J dropped 0 bases, with 7 bases sitting between them. Germline CDR1 MDHEN, CDR2 SYDVKM. The CDR3 DNA reads as TGTGCCAGCATTCGGGGCTCTGGGGCCAACGTCCTGACTTTC. Its translation: CASIRGSGANVLTF.

CDR3 region: CASSLGYMNTEAFF. CDR3 coding DNA: TGCGCCAGCAGCCTGGGTTACATGAACACTGAAGCTTTCTTT. The V gene is TRBV5-1, the J gene TRBJ1-1; D is uncertain. This CDR3 spans 14 amino acids. Looked up from germline, CDR1 is SGHRS and CDR2 is YFSETQ. V dropped 4 bases and J dropped 0 bases, with 10 bases sitting between them. Combining the CDR3 with reference TRBV5-1 and TRBJ1-1 gives the whole variable domain KAGVTQTPRYLIKTRGQQVTLSCSPISGHRSVSWYQQTPGQGLQFLFEYFSETQRNKGNFPGRFSGRQFSNSRSEMNVSTLELGDSALYLCASSLGYMNTEAFFGQGTRLTVV.

The V call is TRBV7-2, the J call TRBJ2-7; 10 nucleotides line up with TRBD2. V lost 1 base to trimming and J lost 4 bases; unmatched junction nucleotides: 10. CDR3 size: 17 residues. Per the germline V gene, CDR1 is SGHTA and CDR2 is FQGNSA. CDR3 DNA sequence: TGTGCCAGCAGCTTAGAACTAGCGGGGCCACTGGGTTACGAGCAGTACTTC. Protein product: CASSLELAGPLGYEQYF.

This chain uses TRBV2 with TRBJ2-7, with TRBD2 matching 9 bases. The CDR3 runs 18 residues. With 2 bases clipped from V and 3 bases from J, the junction kept 14 bases outside the gene matches. The germline V gene has CDR1 SNHLY and CDR2 FYNNEI. The CDR3 is CASSEPSMGSGRNYEQYF. DNA of the CDR3: TGTGCCAGCAGTGAACCCTCCATGGGTAGCGGGAGAAACTACGAGCAGTACTTC.

This clone has a single count. This sequence joins TRBV4-1 and TRBJ2-2; the match to TRBD1 covers 8 bases. The CDR3 contains 15 residues. CDR1 and CDR2 (germline): MGHRA, YSYEKL. J lost 7 bases, V lost 1 base, and 5 bases had no gene match. The DNA for the CDR3 is TGCGCCAGCAGCCAAGGTCAGGGGGCAATCGGGGAGCTGTTTTTT. Translated: CASSQGQGAIGELFF.

The chain has TRBV2 and TRBJ2-2, with TRBD1 as a possible D gene (6 bases). Germline V gene data show CDR1 as SNHLY and CDR2 as FYNNEI. V gave up 6 bases and J gave up 5 bases, with 10 bases separating them. The CDR3 has 13 amino acids. The CDR3 loop reads CASRKDRTGELFF. As DNA, the CDR3 is TGTGCCAGCAGGAAAGACAGGACCGGGGAGCTGTTTTTT.

This clone was recorded only once. The V gene is TRBV21-1, the J gene TRBJ2-5; the table gives TRBD1 as D, unverified against the DNA. TRBV21-1 is shown as a pseudogene. The CDR3 has 17 amino acids. The CDR3 DNA reads TGTGCCAGCAGCAAAGCGGCTGACAGGGGAGGTCGGGAGACCCAGTACTTC. As protein: CASSKAADRGGRETQYF.

This clone was detected only once. The chain combines TRBV7-2 with TRBJ2-5, with D maybe TRBD1 (6 bases). Germline CDR1 SGHTA, CDR2 FQGNSA. CDR3 size: 14 residues. V dropped 2 bases and J dropped 5 bases, with 12 bases sitting between them. The DNA of the CDR3 is TGTGCCAGCAGCTTACGGACAGCCGGGGAGACCCAGTACTTC. Its translation is CASSLRTAGETQYF.